The 18 T cell receptor beta chains given below trace back to one sample, sequenced in a study of vaccination and CD4 T cells after COVID-19. TCRdb reprocessed the PCR reads via MiXCR and lists one record per CDR3 protein. In the table there are about 21,000 distinct CDR3 sequences, more than 45% of which are singletons. Sequenced here: CD4+ T cells from blood, sampled before SARS-CoV-2 vaccination. These receptor sequences come from a human donor who had recovered from COVID-19.

The chain carries TRBV15 and TRBJ2-3, with D maybe TRBD1 (7 bases). Trimming removed 2 bases from V and 2 bases from J, with 20 bases in between. CDR3 size: 18 residues. CDR1 LNHNV and CDR2 YYDKDF come from the germline V gene (reference sequence). This CDR3 reads CATSRPSRRGAPTDTQYF. The CDR3, as DNA: TGTGCCACCAGCAGACCAAGCCGCAGGGGGGCCCCCACAGATACGCAGTATTTT.

This rearrangement joins TRBV6-1 to TRBJ2-7, with a weak D call TRBD2 (5 bases). The CDR3 totals 13 residues. Germline CDR1 MNHNS, CDR2 SASEGT. Trimming took 5 bases from V and 5 from J, leaving 13 bases between them. DNA for the CDR3: TGTGCCAGCAGTCCCCGAGGGAACCACGAGCAGTACTTC. Protein sequence: CASSPRGNHEQYF.

This chain connects TRBV28 to TRBJ2-1, with D perhaps matching TRBD2 (6 bases). The CDR3 is 14 amino acids. Looked up from germline, CDR1 is MDHEN and CDR2 is SYDVKM. Trimming removed 5 bases from V and 4 bases from J, with 12 bases in between. The CDR3 region is CASSLPDYYNEQFF. The CDR3 nucleotides read TGTGCCAGCAGTCTCCCGGACTATTACAATGAGCAGTTCTTC.

The V call is TRBV19, the J call TRBJ2-2; 7 nucleotides align to TRBD2. The trim removed 5 bases at V and 7 bases at J, leaving 13 bases unmatched. The CDR3 is made up of 16 amino acids. Germline V gene data show CDR1 as LNHDA and CDR2 as SQIVND (reference sequence). The CDR3 protein is CASSPLWGRAGGELFF. DNA of the CDR3: TGTGCCAGTAGTCCTCTCTGGGGGAGGGCAGGCGGGGAGCTGTTTTTT.

The chain recombines TRBV2 with TRBJ2-5; D perhaps matches TRBD2 (6 bases). Germline V gene data show CDR1 as SNHLY and CDR2 as FYNNEI. Trimming shortened V by 6 bases and J by 4 bases, and 18 bases separated the two germline ends. CDR3 length: 15 residues. DNA of the CDR3: TGTGCCAGCAGGCCCCGTACGGGAGTAAGAGAGACCCAGTACTTC. Protein sequence: CASRPRTGVRETQYF. The full variable domain, completed using reference TRBV2 and TRBJ2-5, is EPEVTQTPSHQVTQMGQEVILRCVPISNHLYFYWYRQILGQKVEFLVSFYNNEISEKSEIFDDQFSVERPDGSNFTLKIRSTKLEDSAMYFCASRPRTGVRETQYFGPGTRLLVL.

The chain joins TRBV30 to TRBJ1-2, with D possibly being TRBD1 (5 bases). V lost 0 bases, J lost 6 bases, and 11 bases lay in between. The CDR3 spans 13 residues. Germline-derived CDR1 and CDR2 are GTSNPN and SVGIG (reference sequence). This chain's CDR3 is CAWSVPGANGYTF. The CDR3 DNA reads TGTGCCTGGAGTGTCCCTGGGGCCAATGGCTACACCTTC. Full variable domain (missing parts from reference TRBV30 and TRBJ1-2): SQTIHQWPATLVQPVGSPLSLECTVEGTSNPNLYWYRQAAGRGLQLLFYSVGIGQISSEVPQNLSASRPQDRQFILSSKKLLLSDSGFYLCAWSVPGANGYTFGSGTRLTVV.

The V and J genes are TRBV20-1 and TRBJ2-7; tentative D call: TRBD2 (6 bases). Germline lookup yields CDR1 DFQATT and CDR2 SNEGSKA (reference sequence). The CDR3 loop spans 18 amino acids. Trimming stripped 5 bases from V and 0 bases from J, with 26 bases between. The CDR3 region has the DNA TGCAGTGCTCCACATCCCCCGTCCGGGACTCAGAGCTCCTACGAGCAGTACTTC. Amino acids: CSAPHPPSGTQSSYEQYF.

The chain joins TRBV7-9 to TRBJ1-1; 9 bases match TRBD1. Trimming cost V 4 bases and J 1 base; bases outside gene matches: 4. Germline assignment: CDR1 SEHNR and CDR2 FQNEAQ (reference sequence). This CDR3 contains 15 residues. DNA for the CDR3: TGTGCCAGCAGCTATTCGACAGGGGGGAACACTGAAGCTTTCTTT. Protein: CASSYSTGGNTEAFF.

The chain is built from TRBV29-1 and TRBJ2-7; D tentatively fits TRBD1 or TRBD2 (5 bases each). Near its end, the DNA agrees better with TRBJ2-5, so the J call may be wrong. The CDR3 consists of 12 residues. Germline assignment: CDR1 SQVTM and CDR2 ANQGSEA. DNA for the CDR3: TGCAGCGTTGCCGTGGGGGAGGAGACCCAGTACTTC. Translating it yields CSVAVGEETQYF.

This clonotype was seen a single time. This sequence joins TRBV19 and TRBJ2-3, with 7 bases identical to TRBD1. CDR1 LNHDA and CDR2 SQIVND come from the germline V gene (reference sequence). CDR3 length equals 14 residues. V lost 5 bases, J lost 1 base, and 3 bases stayed unmatched. The CDR3: CASSLRGRTDTQYF. Written as DNA, the CDR3 is TGTGCCAGTAGTTTAAGGGGGCGCACAGATACGCAGTATTTT.

V gene TRBV6-5 combines with J gene TRBJ1-2; possibly TRBD1 for D (5 bases). Trimming cost V 4 bases and J 2 bases, with 20 bases left between them. Germline V gene lookup returns CDR1 MNHEY and CDR2 SVGAGI. This CDR3 contains 17 residues. CDR3 residues: CASSFSLGDSLNYGYTF. The DNA of the CDR3 is TGTGCCAGCAGTTTTTCTTTGGGCGACAGTCTAAACTATGGCTACACCTTC.

The chain couples TRBV4-1 to TRBJ1-6, with D unclear. Looked up from germline, CDR1 is MGHRA and CDR2 is YSYEKL. This CDR3 comprises 15 residues. V was clipped by 0 bases and J by 5 bases, with 8 bases between them. CDR3 sequence: CASSQDRRDNSPLHF. DNA for the CDR3: TGCGCCAGCAGCCAAGATAGGAGAGATAATTCACCCCTCCACTTT.

This sequence joins TRBV6-2 or TRBV6-3 and TRBJ2-7, with TRBD2 identical over 11 bases. V shed 2 bases, J shed 7 bases, and the junction held 19 bases outside the gene matches. Looked up from germline, CDR1 is MNHEY and CDR2 is SVGEGT. The CDR3 totals 19 residues. The CDR3 nucleotides are TGTGCCAGCAGTTACCGCACTGGGCTAGCGGGAGGAGGGTCTACGGAGCAGTACTTC. Translated: CASSYRTGLAGGGSTEQYF.

This clonotype came up a few times. The genes are TRBV6-5 and TRBJ1-5; D call uncertain. Germline V gives CDR1 MNHEY, CDR2 SVGAGI. V shed 0 bases and J shed 7 bases, with 7 bases lying between them. This CDR3 spans 13 amino acids. The CDR3 DNA reads TGTGCCAGCAGTTACTCGAGGTGGCAGCCCCAGCATTTT. Amino acid sequence: CASSYSRWQPQHF.

This clonotype was seen a few times. J is TRBJ2-5 and V is TRBV7-9; 7 bases are shared with TRBD2. This CDR3 contains 12 residues. Germline V gene sequence: CDR1 SEHNR, CDR2 FQNEAQ (reference sequence). The ends lost 5 bases at V and 5 bases at J; junction bases unmatched: 2. CDR3 sequence (DNA): TGTGCCAGCAGCCCAGCGGGGGAGACCCAGTACTTC. Protein: CASSPAGETQYF.

CDR3 residues: CASGGQGNQPQHF. The CDR3 DNA reads TGCGCCAGCGGGGGACAGGGGAATCAGCCCCAGCATTTT. The chain combines TRBV4-1 with TRBJ1-5; 10 bases map to TRBD1. Germline assignment: CDR1 MGHRA and CDR2 YSYEKL. This CDR3 is built from 13 residues. The V segment lost 8 bases and the J segment 4 bases; nucleotides outside the gene matches: 2.

The chain employs TRBV6-1 and TRBJ2-5; 7 nucleotides agree with TRBD1. Germline CDR1 MNHNS, CDR2 SASEGT. The CDR3 contains 13 residues. Trimming at V came to 4 bases and at J to 5 bases, leaving 4 bases not matched to a gene. The CDR3 coding sequence is TGTGCCAGCAGTGCGACAGGGCGGGAGACCCAGTACTTC. Its protein product is CASSATGRETQYF.

This clonotype has only a few counts. The V and J genes are TRBV20-1 and TRBJ1-2; 7 bases fit TRBD1. This CDR3 spans 13 amino acids. V shed 5 bases and J 8 bases; nucleotides not matched to a gene: 11. Germline V CDR1 and CDR2: DFQATT, SNEGSKA (reference sequence). The CDR3 reads CSAARQGRDGYTF. The DNA for the CDR3 is TGCAGTGCTGCCCGACAGGGACGAGACGGCTACACCTTC.